This T cell receptor beta chain was sequenced in a study of metastatic and nonmetastatic thyroid tumors. Across the study: From malignant and benign thyroid patients, repertoires in blood and in tumor or nodule tissue were compared.

Overall study results and limits: Versus benign nodules, malignant thyroid tumors reportedly had significantly higher TCR beta diversity, in blood and tumor.

This clone was recorded at least ten times. Antigen: not known. Study processing details: The study's classifier, a distant-metastasis tool for papillary thyroid cancer, was built using CDR3 differences across clinicopathological groups. TCRdb called clones again from the PCR reads with MiXCR. These V and J calls originate from TCRdb's pipeline instead of the authors' own analysis. The table shows about 20,000 clones, with 20% to 25% occurring only once. Deletions cut 1 base from V and 3 bases from J, with 11 bases between. Per the germline V gene, CDR1 is LGHDT and CDR2 is YNNKEL (reference sequence). The CDR3 totals 15 residues. Nobody among the patients had been given any treatment before thyroid surgery.

The TCR was taken from a male donor with papillary thyroid cancer or a benign thyroid nodule (not recorded which). Some clones in this sample may be carry-over from other donors' samples. Sequencing was performed on tumor tissue. The genes are TRBV3-1 and TRBJ2-3; D is possibly TRBD1 (6 bases). CDR3 in amino acids: CASSQAGTITDTQYF. CDR3 nucleotide sequence: TGTGCCAGCAGCCAAGCAGGGACAATAACAGATACGCAGTATTTT.